The next 23 T cell receptor beta chains were all read from a single sample in a study of metastatic and nonmetastatic thyroid tumors. TCRdb re-called the PCR reads via MiXCR. Among about 28,000 clones listed, less than 25% were seen once. Every patient was untreated before thyroid surgery. Sequenced sample: blood. Receptors originate from a female donor with papillary thyroid cancer or a benign thyroid nodule (not recorded which). Some clones in this sample may be carry-over from other donors' samples.

This clone is medium-sized (0.01 to 0.1%). This sequence joins TRBV2 and TRBJ1-1, with no clear D. CDR3 length: 12 residues. V lost 3 bases and J lost 5, with 7 bases in between. Germline V gene sequence: CDR1 SNHLY, CDR2 FYNNEI. CDR3 coding DNA: TGTGCCAGCAGTGAGGACGATACTGAAGCTTTCTTT. Its protein product is CASSEDDTEAFF.

The rearrangement joins TRBV9 to TRBJ2-3; 9 nucleotides line up with TRBD2. This CDR3 is built from 17 residues. Germline loops: CDR1 SGDLS, CDR2 YYNGEE. The V gene end was trimmed by 1 base and the J gene end by 0 bases; junction bases not matched to a gene: 6. The CDR3 is CASSVTGLASSTDTQYF. CDR3 DNA: TGTGCCAGCAGCGTAACCGGACTAGCGTCTAGCACAGATACGCAGTATTTT.

Many counts were recorded for this clone. The rearrangement uses TRBV6-1 and TRBJ2-3, with a weak D call TRBD1 (6 bases). V lost 6 bases to trimming and J lost 5 bases, with 12 bases between them. Germline V gives CDR1 MNHNS, CDR2 SASEGT. The CDR3 is 13 amino acids. The CDR3 nucleotides are TGTGCCAGCAGGGAAACAGGGTTAGATACGCAGTATTTT. It is translated as CASRETGLDTQYF.

This clone was observed many times. The chain combines TRBV7-9 with TRBJ2-1; 11 bases match TRBD2. Unmatched junction bases numbered 7, after V lost 5 bases and J lost 1 base. Germline V gene data show CDR1 as SEHNR and CDR2 as FQNEAQ (reference sequence). The CDR3 totals 17 residues. CDR3 amino acids: CASSAGRLAGSYNEQFF. Here the CDR3 DNA reads TGTGCCAGCAGCGCCGGGAGACTAGCGGGGTCCTACAATGAGCAGTTCTTC.

This clone was seen more than once but under ten times. The chain joins TRBV29-1 to TRBJ2-7; 7 bases line up with TRBD2. V lost 6 bases and J lost 5; bases outside the gene matches: 7. The germline V gene has CDR1 SQVTM and CDR2 ANQGSEA. This CDR3 spans 12 amino acids. CDR3 DNA: TGCAGCGTCGCCCGGGGGGTAAACGAGCAGTACTTC. It encodes CSVARGVNEQYF.

Remarks on this clone: At one of its ends the junction is not consistent with the germline gene, which may arise from a read error. The V call is TRBV11-1, the J call TRBJ2-5, with TRBD2 matching 13 bases. Germline CDR1 and CDR2: SGHAT and FQDESV (reference sequence). The CDR3 length is 16 residues. CDR3 region: CACSVAGTSGTETQYF. CDR3 DNA sequence: TGTGCCTGCAGCGTTGCGGGGACTAGCGGGACGGAGACCCAGTACTTC.

The gene calls are TRBV11-2 and TRBJ2-7, with 7 bases that match TRBD2. V lost 4 bases, J lost 2 bases, and 11 bases stayed unmatched. This CDR3 comprises 16 residues. Germline CDR1 is SGHAT and CDR2 is FQNNGV. CDR3 amino acids: CASSSGRLAATYEQYF. The CDR3 coding sequence is TGTGCCAGCAGCTCCGGTCGGCTAGCGGCCACCTACGAGCAGTACTTC.

There are many counts of this clone. The chain joins TRBV12-3 or TRBV12-4 to TRBJ2-2; D remains ambiguous. The V gene lost 2 bases and the J gene lost 5 bases, with 6 bases spanning the gap. The CDR3 is made up of 13 amino acids. In DNA form, the CDR3 reads TGTGCCAGCAGTTTAAAAGTTACCGGGGAGCTGTTTTTT. Its translation is CASSLKVTGELFF.

This clone was counted many times. V and J are TRBV5-1 and TRBJ2-5; 9 bases fit TRBD1. The CDR3 totals 13 residues. Germline V CDR1 and CDR2: SGHRS, YFSETQ. V lost 4 bases, J lost 6 bases, and 4 bases stayed unmatched. CDR3 amino acids: CASSPGTGKTQYF. As DNA, the CDR3 is TGCGCCAGCAGCCCCGGGACAGGGAAGACCCAGTACTTC.

The V gene is TRBV11-3, the J gene TRBJ2-5; no firm D call. Trimming shortened V by 6 bases and J by 1 base, and 18 bases separated the two germline ends. The CDR3 length is 16 residues. Germline CDR1 and CDR2: SGHNT and YENEEA. The CDR3 loop is CASRGTRGTAQETQYF. CDR3 in DNA: TGTGCCAGCAGGGGAACGCGAGGTACAGCCCAAGAGACCCAGTACTTC.

J is TRBJ2-4 and V is TRBV20-1; D may match TRBD1 or TRBD2 (5 bases each). This CDR3 has 13 residues. The germline V gene encodes CDR1 DFQATT and CDR2 SNEGSKA (reference sequence). The CDR3 is CTALKGPKNIQYF. As DNA, the CDR3 is TGCACTGCCCTTAAGGGACCCAAAAACATTCAGTACTTC.

This clone was picked up many times. The chain carries TRBV28 and TRBJ2-3; D gene ambiguous. Germline CDR1 reads MDHEN; CDR2 reads SYDVKM. V was clipped by 3 bases and J by 3 bases, with 13 bases between them. The CDR3 contains 15 residues. The CDR3 loop reads CASSFYDSRTDTQYF. CDR3 coding DNA: TGTGCCAGCAGTTTCTATGACTCACGAACAGATACGCAGTATTTT.

This clone has ten or more counts. The CDR3 DNA reads TGTGCCAGCAGCTCTGGACTAGTCACAGATACGCAGTATTTT. It yields the protein CASSSGLVTDTQYF. The chain couples TRBV7-3 to TRBJ2-3; 7 bases align to TRBD2. CDR1 and CDR2 from the germline V gene are SGHTA and FQGTGA. This CDR3 spans 14 amino acids. V lost 4 bases, J lost 2 bases, and 3 bases stayed unmatched.

This clone qualifies as medium-sized. J is TRBJ2-3 and V is TRBV6-1; D is unresolved. The germline V and J ends were trimmed by 6 bases and 0 bases, with 4 bases remaining between them. This CDR3 is built from 12 residues. From germline, CDR1 is MNHNS and CDR2 SASEGT. Written as DNA, the CDR3 is TGTGCCAGCAGACCTAGCACAGATACGCAGTATTTT. Translating gives CASRPSTDTQYF.

By sample share, this clone is medium-sized. This same CDR3 is encoded by further DNA sequences in the sample. The chain carries TRBV2 and TRBJ2-7; D possibly corresponds to TRBD2 (5 bases). The V gene's germline CDR1 is SNHLY and CDR2 FYNNEI. V dropped 11 bases and J dropped 2 bases, with 13 bases sitting between them. The CDR3 consists of 12 residues. The CDR3 reads CAGGRSTYEQYF. CDR3 DNA sequence: TGTGCCGGCGGGCGGTCGACCTACGAGCAGTACTTC.

At least ten counts were recorded for this clone. The chain recombines TRBV24-1 with TRBJ1-1, with D tentatively TRBD1 (5 bases). Germline CDR1 reads KGHDR; CDR2 reads SFDVKD. V lost 6 bases and J lost 4, with 11 bases in between. This CDR3 comprises 13 residues. The CDR3 DNA reads TGTGCCACCAGTCCAGGGCGGAGCACTGAAGCTTTCTTT. Translating it yields CATSPGRSTEAFF.

The V gene is TRBV12-3 or TRBV12-4, the J gene TRBJ2-3; D may be TRBD1 (6 bases). V lost 10 bases and J lost 4, with 27 bases in between. The CDR3 spans 17 residues. CDR3 sequence: CAIRPYGQGTLPDTQYF. CDR3 coding DNA: TGTGCCATCAGGCCATACGGGCAGGGGACGCTCCCAGATACGCAGTATTTT.

At least ten counts were recorded for this clone. This chain links TRBV18 with TRBJ2-7, with D perhaps TRBD1 (6 bases). Trimming left V 3 bases short and J 0 bases short, with 12 bases between. Germline lookup yields CDR1 KGHSH and CDR2 LQKENI. The CDR3 is 15 residues long. Here the CDR3 DNA reads TGTGCCAGCTCACCGCCAACAGGGTACTCCTACGAGCAGTACTTC. Translating gives CASSPPTGYSYEQYF.

This clone was counted ten times or more. The rearrangement links TRBV12-3 or TRBV12-4 to TRBJ2-3; TRBD2 agrees at 9 bases. V was pared by 5 bases and J by 0 bases, with 6 bases of the junction left unmatched. The CDR3 spans 16 residues. CDR3 coding DNA: TGTGCCAGCAGTCTCAGACTAGCGGCTAGCACAGATACGCAGTATTTT. Translation gives CASSLRLAASTDTQYF.

This chain links TRBV29-1 with TRBJ1-2, with TRBD1 matching 12 bases. The CDR3 sequence is 15 residues long. Unmatched junction bases numbered 6, after V lost 3 bases and J lost 4 bases. Germline V gene data show CDR1 as SQVTM and CDR2 as ANQGSEA. The CDR3 DNA reads as TGCAGCGTTGATGGGGAGGGACAGGGGGCCTATGGCTACACCTTC. It specifies CSVDGEGQGAYGYTF.

The rearrangement joins TRBV19 to TRBJ1-5, with D possibly TRBD1 on 5 matching bases. The CDR3 loop spans 17 amino acids. The germline V gene encodes CDR1 LNHDA and CDR2 SQIVND (reference sequence). Trimming cost V 3 bases and J 2 bases, with 17 bases left between them. CDR3 sequence (DNA): TGTGCCAGTAGTATCGTGGGATGGGGCCTGGGCAATCAGCCCCAGCATTTT. It codes for CASSIVGWGLGNQPQHF.

V and J are TRBV30 and TRBJ2-7, with TRBD2 matching 7 bases. The germline V gene has CDR1 GTSNPN and CDR2 SVGIG (reference sequence). The V gene end was trimmed by 6 bases and the J gene end by 0 bases; junction bases not matched to a gene: 11. This CDR3 is 15 amino acids long. CDR3 bases: TGTGCCTGTAGTTTCGTGGGAGGGTTCTCCTACGAGCAGTACTTC. It is translated as CACSFVGGFSYEQYF.

In its sample, this clone was seen many times. The chain has TRBV24-1 and TRBJ2-5; TRBD1 matches 7 bases. Germline V gene data show CDR1 as KGHDR and CDR2 as SFDVKD. Trimming cost V 10 bases and J 5 bases; bases outside gene matches: 12. This CDR3 has 14 residues. In nucleotides, the CDR3 is TGTGCCACTTTAATAGGGGGCTGGAATGAGACCCAGTACTTC. Amino acid sequence: CATLIGGWNETQYF.